Each of the 14 T cell receptor beta chains below was sequenced from the same sample in a study of beta chain features in type 1 diabetes. Expressed TCRB transcripts were sequenced, since all the RNA that had been isolated was reverse transcribed. Clones were sequenced by immunoSEQ multiplex PCR, and TCRdb holds only the in-frame ones, with some missing. Here the sample spans roughly 250,000 clones, over 8.5% being singletons. The source material was naive CD4+ T cells from blood. These receptors were taken from a woman between 18 and 29 years old in good health.

In its sample, this clone was seen a few times. The chain uses TRBV10-3 and TRBJ2-1; D is uncertain. Deletions cut 6 bases from V and 9 bases from J, with 15 bases between. The CDR3 runs 13 residues. The germline V gene has CDR1 ENHRY and CDR2 SYGVKD. CDR3 in DNA: TGTGCCATCAGCAACGTCGGTCCCACTGAGCAGTTCTTC. Translation gives CAISNVGPTEQFF.

J is TRBJ1-5 and V is TRBV2; D perhaps matches TRBD1 (5 bases). Germline CDR1 reads SNHLY; CDR2 reads FYNNEI. The length of the CDR3 is 16 residues. The germline V and J ends were trimmed by 4 bases and 1 base, with 14 bases remaining between them. The CDR3 DNA sequence: TGTGCCAGCAGTGGACAGCGGGGCAGGAGCAATCAGCCCCAGCATTTT. Translated: CASSGQRGRSNQPQHF. The whole variable domain, filled in from reference TRBV2 and TRBJ1-5, reads EPEVTQTPSHQVTQMGQEVILRCVPISNHLYFYWYRQILGQKVEFLVSFYNNEISEKSEIFDDQFSVERPDGSNFTLKIRSTKLEDSAMYFCASSGQRGRSNQPQHFGDGTRLSIL.

V and J are TRBV11-2 and TRBJ2-3, with TRBD2 identical over 7 bases. The CDR3 is 15 amino acids. V lost 3 bases, J lost 4 bases, and 7 bases stayed unmatched. Germline V gives CDR1 SGHAT, CDR2 FQNNGV. Here the CDR3 reads CASSFRTSDPDTQYF. CDR3 nucleotide sequence: TGTGCCAGCAGCTTTAGAACTAGCGATCCAGATACGCAGTATTTT.

The sample holds a few counts of this clone. The J gene is TRBJ2-1, the V gene TRBV5-4; no firm D call. V lost 4 bases to trimming and J lost 1 base, with 18 bases between them. The germline V gene encodes CDR1 SGHNT and CDR2 YYREEE (reference sequence). CDR3 length: 17 residues. This CDR3 is CASSPSRPPRSYNEQFF. The CDR3 DNA is TGTGCCAGCAGCCCGAGTCGGCCTCCGAGGTCCTACAATGAGCAGTTCTTC.

A few counts support this clone. The gene calls are TRBV5-1 and TRBJ2-1; 7 nucleotides match TRBD2. Germline-derived CDR1 and CDR2 are SGHRS and YFSETQ. The CDR3 is made up of 14 amino acids. J was trimmed by 15 bases and V by 4 bases; bases with no gene match: 16. Here the CDR3 DNA reads TGCGCCAGCAGCCAGGAGGGAACGCGGGAGTATCCGTTCTTC. Translated: CASSQEGTREYPFF.

This chain uses TRBV7-9 with TRBJ2-7; 7 bases are a match to TRBD2. V shed 5 bases and J 1 base; nucleotides not matched to a gene: 8. CDR3 size: 15 residues. Germline V gives CDR1 SEHNR, CDR2 FQNEAQ (reference sequence). The CDR3 DNA reads as TGTGCCAGCAGCAGCACTGGGGGGGATTCCTACGAGCAGTACTTC. The encoded protein is CASSSTGGDSYEQYF.

A few counts support this clone. The chain links TRBV6-5 to TRBJ1-4; 7 bases line up with TRBD1. The CDR3 length is 16 residues. The germline gives CDR1 MNHEY, CDR2 SVGAGI. Germline trimming cut 4 bases from V and 4 bases from J; bases unmatched to any gene: 9. CDR3 bases: TGTGCCAGCAGTTGGGACAGCATTACCTTTAATGAAAAACTGTTTTTT. This sequence encodes CASSWDSITFNEKLFF.

This clone turned up a few times. Other DNA sequences in the sample encode the same CDR3. The chain couples TRBV9 to TRBJ1-1, with no clear D. The CDR3 is 14 residues long. Germline lookup yields CDR1 SGDLS and CDR2 YYNGEE. V was clipped by 0 bases and J by 1 base, with 7 bases between them. CDR3: CASSVGGSNTEAFF. The CDR3 DNA reads as TGTGCCAGCAGCGTAGGCGGATCGAACACTGAAGCTTTCTTT.

CDR3 region: CASSRTGVFDTEAFF. CDR3 bases: TGTGCCAGCAGCCGGACAGGGGTTTTCGACACTGAAGCTTTCTTT. The chain recombines TRBV7-3 with TRBJ1-1; 9 bases align to TRBD1. There are 15 residues in the CDR3. Germline loops: CDR1 SGHTA, CDR2 FQGTGA. Trimming removed 5 bases from V and 3 bases from J; junction bases left unmatched: 7. The variable domain in full, with the rest retrieved from reference TRBV7-3 and TRBJ1-1, is GAGVSQTPSNKVTEKGKYVELRCDPISGHTALYWYRQSLGQGPEFLIYFQGTGAADDSGLPNDRFFAVRPEGSVSTLKIQRTERGDSAVYLCASSRTGVFDTEAFFGQGTRLTVV.

There are a few counts of this clone. V usage is TRBV2 and J usage is TRBJ2-1; TRBD1 matches at 11 bases. Germline V gene sequence: CDR1 SNHLY, CDR2 FYNNEI. This CDR3 comprises 16 residues. J gave up 0 bases and V 7 bases, and 5 bases lay outside the gene matches. In nucleotides, the CDR3 is TGTGCCAGCAATAGGGGACAGGGGGTCTCCTACAATGAGCAGTTCTTC. Its protein product is CASNRGQGVSYNEQFF.

The CDR3 region is CASSQDLPGHQPYEQYF. The CDR3 region has the DNA TGTGCCAGCAGCCAAGACTTACCCGGACACCAACCTTACGAGCAGTACTTC. The chain couples TRBV4-2 to TRBJ2-7; perhaps TRBD1 as D (5 bases). V shed 0 bases and J shed 4 bases, with 19 bases lying between them. CDR3 length: 17 amino acids. Germline assignment: CDR1 LGHNA and CDR2 YNFKEQ.

A few counts support this clone. CDR3 coding DNA: TGTGCCAGCAGTGACTCGAACAGAAAGCGGTATCAGCCCCAGCATTTT. This encodes CASSDSNRKRYQPQHF. The chain carries TRBV6-4 and TRBJ1-5; no clear D gene. This CDR3 has 16 residues. CDR1 MRHNA and CDR2 SNTAGT come from the germline V gene. Trimming shortened V by 0 bases and J by 5 bases, and 14 bases separated the two germline ends.

CDR3 DNA sequence: TGCGCCAGCAGCCCTGTCCCCACAGACTATGGCTACACCTTC. This sequence encodes CASSPVPTDYGYTF. The chain combines TRBV5-1 with TRBJ1-2; no firm D call. The V end was cut by 4 bases, the J end by 3 bases, with 13 bases between. CDR1 and CDR2 (germline): SGHRS, YFSETQ. This CDR3 is built from 14 residues. Variable domain in full (rest from reference TRBV5-1 and TRBJ1-2): KAGVTQTPRYLIKTRGQQVTLSCSPISGHRSVSWYQQTPGQGLQFLFEYFSETQRNKGNFPGRFSGRQFSNSRSEMNVSTLELGDSALYLCASSPVPTDYGYTFGSGTRLTVV.

The chain is built from TRBV29-1 and TRBJ2-7; TRBD1 agrees at 10 bases. The CDR3 spans 12 residues. Per germline, CDR1 SQVTM and CDR2 ANQGSEA. J was trimmed by 4 bases and V by 6 bases; bases with no gene match: 3. CDR3 nucleotide sequence: TGCAGCGTGGCGGGACAGGGGTACGAGCAGTACTTC. It translates to CSVAGQGYEQYF.